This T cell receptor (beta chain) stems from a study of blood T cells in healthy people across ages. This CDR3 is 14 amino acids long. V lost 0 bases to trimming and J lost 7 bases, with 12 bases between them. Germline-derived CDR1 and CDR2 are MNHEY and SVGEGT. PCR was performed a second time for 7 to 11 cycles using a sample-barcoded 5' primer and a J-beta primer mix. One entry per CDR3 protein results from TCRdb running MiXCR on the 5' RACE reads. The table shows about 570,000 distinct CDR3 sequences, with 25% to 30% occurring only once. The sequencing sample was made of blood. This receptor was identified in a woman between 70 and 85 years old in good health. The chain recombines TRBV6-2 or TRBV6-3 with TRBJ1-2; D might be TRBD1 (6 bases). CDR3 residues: CASSYSDRYLGYTF. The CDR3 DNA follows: TGTGCCAGCAGTTACTCCGACAGGTACCTTGGCTACACCTTC.